The sequence of this T cell receptor (beta chain) was determined in a study of shared clonotypes between healthy human individuals. The wider study: Participating donors consisted of a couple of women and a few men aged 18 to 49. Per-donor plates numbered three CD4 naive, three CD4 memory, two CD8 naive and one CD8 memory.

Assay used: immunoSEQ multiplex PCR; TCRdb lists only in-frame clones, some missing. The table lists millions of clones, roughly nine tenths of them singletons. CDR3 size: 15 residues. Sequencing was carried out using naive CD4+ T cells sorted from blood. Documented subset: CD45RA+ positively selected. This clonotype originated in a man aged 18 to 35 in good health. The gene calls are TRBV21-1 and TRBJ1-2; the table's D call, TRBD1, was not checked against the DNA. TRBV21-1 is described as a pseudogene. CDR3 DNA sequence: TGTGCCAGCAGCTTGGTACAGGGATCGATCTATGGCTACACCTTC. It yields the protein CASSLVQGSIYGYTF.